These 25 T cell receptor beta chains share one sample of origin, sequenced in a study of blood T cell repertoires in COVID-19. Repertoires were generated with immunoSEQ multiplex PCR, while TCRdb's copy carries only in-frame clones and drops some. Of roughly 29,000 clones listed, more than 65% were seen once; the top ten hold more than 15%. What was sequenced was peripheral blood. The receptor set was obtained from a woman aged 60-70 years with acute or convalescent COVID-19.

V is TRBV28 and J is TRBJ2-5; TRBD1 agrees at 12 bases. The CDR3 loop spans 16 amino acids. V gave up 5 bases and J gave up 3 bases; unmatched junction bases: 7. Germline values: CDR1 MDHEN, CDR2 SYDVKM. The CDR3 protein is CASSPSGTGGEETQYF. In DNA form, the CDR3 reads TGTGCCAGCAGTCCATCCGGGACAGGGGGCGAAGAGACCCAGTACTTC.

This chain joins TRBV19 and TRBJ2-4; no clear D gene. Trimming shortened V by 5 bases and J by 4 bases, and 6 bases separated the two germline ends. From germline, CDR1 is LNHDA and CDR2 SQIVND (reference sequence). The CDR3 extends over 12 amino acids. The CDR3 sequence is CASSDRKNIQYF. CDR3 nucleotides: TGTGCCAGTAGTGATCGGAAAAACATTCAGTACTTC.

The gene calls are TRBV19 and TRBJ2-1; 8 bases are a match to TRBD1. Germline V gene lookup returns CDR1 LNHDA and CDR2 SQIVND (reference sequence). The V segment lost 7 bases and the J segment 2 bases; nucleotides outside the gene matches: 7. The length of the CDR3 is 15 residues. The CDR3 bases are TGTGCCAGTACCTTAGGACAGGGTCCCTACAATGAGCAGTTCTTC. It yields the protein CASTLGQGPYNEQFF.

The chain is built from TRBV29-1 and TRBJ2-1; perhaps TRBD1 as D (5 bases). The CDR3 consists of 13 residues. Germline V gene lookup returns CDR1 SQVTM and CDR2 ANQGSEA. V was shortened by 6 bases and J by 7 bases, with 16 bases between the two germline ends. DNA of the CDR3: TGCAGCGTCGAAAAACCAGGGTTTAATGAGCAGTTCTTC. Translated, it gives CSVEKPGFNEQFF.

This chain uses TRBV6-5 with TRBJ2-2, with 7 nucleotides matching TRBD1. The CDR3 consists of 13 residues. Germline values: CDR1 MNHEY, CDR2 SVGAGI. The ends lost 7 bases at V and 4 bases at J; junction bases unmatched: 3. CDR3 amino acids: CASTRGRTGELFF. The CDR3 DNA follows: TGTGCCAGCACGAGGGGGCGCACCGGGGAGCTGTTTTTT.

The chain couples TRBV9 to TRBJ2-2; 11 nucleotides align to TRBD2. Germline V CDR1 and CDR2: SGDLS, YYNGEE. This CDR3 comprises 16 residues. The V and J ends lost 5 bases and 9 bases, in that order; junction bases with no gene match: 12. In DNA form, the CDR3 reads TGTGCCAGCAGTCCTCGACTAGCGGGGAATGATCGGGAGCTGTTTTTT. This codes for CASSPRLAGNDRELFF.

The rearrangement joins TRBV6-2 or TRBV6-3 to TRBJ2-3; D perhaps matches TRBD2 (5 bases). Trimming stripped 0 bases from V and 0 bases from J, with 10 bases between. There are 16 residues in the CDR3. From germline, CDR1 is MNHEY and CDR2 SVGEGT. Here the CDR3 reads CASSYSPSKSTDTQYF. The CDR3 DNA reads as TGTGCCAGCAGTTACTCGCCTAGCAAGAGCACAGATACGCAGTATTTT.

The V and J genes are TRBV15 and TRBJ2-4; 9 bases match TRBD2. The CDR3 has 18 amino acids. The germline gives CDR1 LNHNV, CDR2 YYDKDF (reference sequence). V lost 0 bases to trimming and J lost 6 bases; unmatched junction nucleotides: 12. This CDR3 is CATSRDVGGSGGGNIQYF. The CDR3 DNA follows: TGTGCCACCAGCAGAGATGTAGGCGGTAGCGGGGGTGGAAACATTCAGTACTTC.

This clone was recorded a few times. The J gene is TRBJ2-7, the V gene TRBV7-9; the match to TRBD1 covers 8 bases. The CDR3 is 15 amino acids. In germline, CDR1 is SEHNR, CDR2 FQNEAQ (reference sequence). Trimming at V came to 7 bases and at J to 3 bases, leaving 11 bases not matched to a gene. As DNA, the CDR3 is TGTGCCAGCACCGAACGGAACACAGGGGGCTACGAGCAGTACTTC. Translation: CASTERNTGGYEQYF.

This sequence joins TRBV29-1 and TRBJ2-7; a possible D gene is TRBD1 (5 bases). The CDR3 is 14 amino acids. CDR1 SQVTM and CDR2 ANQGSEA come from the germline V gene. Deletions cut 5 bases from V and 2 bases from J, with 16 bases between. CDR3 residues: CSVRKDTVTYEQYF. The CDR3 nucleotides read TGCAGCGTTCGGAAGGACACTGTGACCTACGAGCAGTACTTC.

The rearrangement links TRBV5-1 to TRBJ1-4; no reliable D call. The V and J ends lost 1 base and 8 bases respectively, with 15 bases between them. Looked up from germline, CDR1 is SGHRS and CDR2 is YFSETQ. CDR3 size: 15 residues. In nucleotides, the CDR3 is TGCGCCAGCAGCTTGTATGGGCAGATCGTCGAAAAACTGTTTTTT. Its protein product is CASSLYGQIVEKLFF.

V and J are TRBV28 and TRBJ1-6; weak D call: TRBD1 (6 bases). Trimming left V 3 bases short and J 7 bases short, with 10 bases between. The CDR3 is 14 amino acids. Germline values: CDR1 MDHEN, CDR2 SYDVKM. For the CDR3, the DNA is TGTGCCAGCAGTTTCGGACAGTTCAATTCACCCCTCCACTTT. Protein: CASSFGQFNSPLHF.

This clone has just one count. The V gene is TRBV21-1, the J gene TRBJ1-2; TRBD1 is the table's D call and was not checked against the DNA. TRBV21-1 is flagged as a pseudogene. The CDR3 totals 16 residues. The CDR3 DNA follows: TGTGCCAGCACCGGAGAGCCGGGACAGGACGACTATGGCTACACCTTC. Amino acids: CASTGEPGQDDYGYTF.

Remarks on this clone: This same CDR3 is encoded by further DNA sequences in the sample. This rearrangement joins TRBV18 to TRBJ1-1; D uncertain. The CDR3 sequence is 13 residues long. Germline V gives CDR1 KGHSH, CDR2 LQKENI. V lost 2 bases and J lost 0, with 4 bases in between. CDR3: CASSPGLNTEAFF. The DNA for the CDR3 is TGTGCCAGCTCACCAGGCTTGAACACTGAAGCTTTCTTT.

The chain uses TRBV6-1 and TRBJ1-1; TRBD1 might be the D (6 bases). The CDR3 contains 16 residues. Deletions cut 2 bases from V and 5 bases from J, with 18 bases between. Germline V gene sequence: CDR1 MNHNS, CDR2 SASEGT. CDR3 coding DNA: TGTGCCAGCAGTGAACAGGGTGGGGGCTTCGGTACTGAAGCTTTCTTT. It codes for CASSEQGGGFGTEAFF.

The chain carries TRBV7-9 and TRBJ1-2; no firm D call. Per germline, CDR1 SEHNR and CDR2 FQNEAQ (reference sequence). V gave up 2 bases and J gave up 4 bases, with 11 bases separating them. The CDR3 is 14 amino acids. The CDR3: CASSLIRQRYGYTF. DNA for the CDR3: TGTGCCAGCAGCTTAATCCGGCAGCGCTATGGCTACACCTTC. The full variable domain, its missing parts supplied by reference TRBV7-9 and TRBJ1-2, is DTGVSQNPRHKITKRGQNVTFRCDPISEHNRLYWYRQTLGQGPEFLTYFQNEAQLEKSRLLSDRFSAERPKGSFSTLEIQRTEQGDSAMYLCASSLIRQRYGYTFGSGTRLTVV.

This rearrangement joins TRBV30 to TRBJ1-1; D remains ambiguous. The CDR3 is made up of 12 amino acids. CDR1 and CDR2 (germline): GTSNPN, SVGIG (reference sequence). Trimming took 8 bases from V and 4 from J, leaving 14 bases between them. The CDR3 loop reads CALGPRGTEAFF. CDR3 sequence (DNA): TGTGCCCTCGGTCCCCGGGGCACTGAAGCTTTCTTT.

This chain links TRBV6-5 with TRBJ2-1, with 7 bases aligning to TRBD2. CDR3 length: 13 amino acids. Germline-derived CDR1 and CDR2 are MNHEY and SVGAGI. V shed 6 bases, J shed 3 bases, and the junction held 2 bases outside the gene matches. CDR3 coding DNA: TGTGCCAGCAGCCTAGCGGTCTACAATGAGCAGTTCTTC. It is translated as CASSLAVYNEQFF.

The chain combines TRBV29-1 with TRBJ1-4, with D possibly TRBD1 on 6 matching bases. V lost 4 bases and J lost 6, with 12 bases in between. The CDR3 spans 13 residues. Germline CDR1 SQVTM, CDR2 ANQGSEA. CDR3 DNA sequence: TGCAGCGTTGTGGGGGCGGAGGATGAAAAACTGTTTTTT. As protein: CSVVGAEDEKLFF. Full variable domain (remainder filled in from reference TRBV29-1 and TRBJ1-4): SAVISQKPSRDICQRGTSLTIQCQVDSQVTMMFWYRQQPGQSLTLIATANQGSEATYESGFVIDKFPISRPNLTFSTLTVSNMSPEDSSIYLCSVVGAEDEKLFFGSGTQLSVL.

The chain links TRBV18 to TRBJ2-6; 7 bases are a match to TRBD1. There are 15 residues in the CDR3. The germline V gene encodes CDR1 KGHSH and CDR2 LQKENI. The trim removed 4 bases at V and 2 bases at J, leaving 2 bases unmatched. CDR3 nucleotide sequence: TGTGCCAGCTCACAAGACAGGGCTGGGGCCAACGTCCTGACTTTC. It codes for CASSQDRAGANVLTF.

This chain connects TRBV5-8 to TRBJ2-3, with D possibly TRBD1 on 5 matching bases. Trimming left V 1 base short and J 3 bases short, with 9 bases between. Germline CDR1 is SGHTS and CDR2 is YDEGEE. The CDR3 consists of 14 residues. DNA of the CDR3: TGTGCCAGCAGCTTGAGGCAGGGAACAGATACGCAGTATTTT. Its translation is CASSLRQGTDTQYF.

The V gene is TRBV7-9, the J gene TRBJ1-2; TRBD1 matches 7 bases. The CDR3 runs to 15 residues. The V and J ends lost 4 bases and 6 bases, in that order; junction bases with no gene match: 11. In germline, CDR1 is SEHNR, CDR2 FQNEAQ (reference sequence). The CDR3: CASSSLEEGANGYTF. The CDR3 nucleotides read TGTGCCAGCAGCTCACTAGAGGAGGGGGCGAATGGCTACACCTTC.

The count of this clone is one. This CDR3 reads CASRGGPEAFF. In nucleotides, the CDR3 is TGTGCCAGTAGAGGGGGCCCTGAAGCTTTCTTT. The gene calls are TRBV19 and TRBJ1-1, with TRBD1 matching 7 bases. V shed 6 bases, J shed 6 bases, and the junction held 1 base outside the gene matches. The V gene's germline CDR1 is LNHDA and CDR2 SQIVND (reference sequence). The CDR3 has 11 amino acids. Combining the CDR3 with reference TRBV19 and TRBJ1-1 gives the whole variable domain DGGITQSPKYLFRKEGQNVTLSCEQNLNHDAMYWYRQDPGQGLRLIYYSQIVNDFQKGDIAEGYSVSREKKESFPLTVTSAQKNPTAFYLCASRGGPEAFFGQGTRLTVV.

The rearrangement uses TRBV9 and TRBJ1-1; weak D call: TRBD1 (6 bases). The germline V and J ends were trimmed by 0 bases and 1 base, with 13 bases remaining between them. From germline, CDR1 is SGDLS and CDR2 YYNGEE. This CDR3 spans 16 amino acids. DNA of the CDR3: TGTGCCAGCAGCGTAGGGGCAGGGGAGGGGAACACTGAAGCTTTCTTT. This encodes CASSVGAGEGNTEAFF.

The rearrangement uses TRBV2 and TRBJ1-2; 11 bases line up with TRBD1. The J segment lost 3 bases and the V segment lost 5 bases, leaving 5 bases of the junction unmatched. This CDR3 comprises 15 residues. Germline CDR1 and CDR2: SNHLY and FYNNEI. In DNA form, the CDR3 reads TGTGCCAGCAGTACGGACAGGGGGCTCGACTATGGCTACACCTTC. Translating it yields CASSTDRGLDYGYTF.